Shown below are 32 T cell receptor beta chains from a single sample sequenced in a study of blood T cells in healthy people across ages (dated by TCRdb to between 2014 and 2017). The receptor library was made with 5' RACE. TCRdb records Illumina HiSeq 2500 as the sequencer. A second 7 to 11 cycle PCR used a sample-barcoded 5' primer and a J-beta primer mix. The public reads were reprocessed in TCRdb via fastp at Q25 and MiXCR, keeping in-frame beta chains. Rows with one shared CDR3 protein collapse into an entry with the most common genes and DNA. The sample profile shows 1 million or so distinct CDR3 sequences; less than 50% of them were found once. The top ten clones comprise approximately 17% of the sample. The source material was blood. The receptors were sampled from a woman in her fifties or sixties in good health.

This clonotype was observed a few times. This chain joins TRBV7-9 and TRBJ2-1; 11 bases agree with TRBD2. Unmatched junction bases numbered 17, after V lost 10 bases and J lost 9 bases. CDR3 length: 16 amino acids. Looked up from germline, CDR1 is SEHNR and CDR2 is FQNEAQ (reference sequence). The CDR3 sequence is CATQRGIAGGMLEQFF. As DNA, the CDR3 is TGTGCCACGCAAAGAGGGATAGCGGGAGGGATGCTTGAGCAGTTCTTC.

The chain is built from TRBV12-5 and TRBJ2-7; possible D gene TRBD1, 5 bases. The CDR3 runs to 15 residues. Germline CDR1 and CDR2: LGHNT and FRNRAP. V was pared by 0 bases and J by 6 bases, with 15 bases between. The CDR3 is CASGLVARVLCEQYF. The CDR3 DNA reads TGTGCTAGTGGTTTGGTAGCCAGGGTCCTCTGCGAGCAGTACTTC.

The V gene is TRBV3-1, the J gene TRBJ2-1; no reliable D call. The CDR3 consists of 13 residues. Looked up from germline, CDR1 is LGHDT and CDR2 is YNNKEL (reference sequence). V was trimmed by 4 bases and J by 7 bases, leaving 11 bases between them. CDR3 DNA sequence: TGTGCCAGCAGCCCAACCTTCGGGAATGAGCAGTTCTTC. Its protein product is CASSPTFGNEQFF.

This chain links TRBV29-1 with TRBJ2-3; the D gene is possibly TRBD2 (6 bases). Trimming removed 7 bases from V and 6 bases from J, with 20 bases in between. Germline V gene lookup returns CDR1 SQVTM and CDR2 ANQGSEA. This CDR3 has 14 residues. CDR3 loop: CSAESRGSIDTQYF. CDR3 nucleotides: TGCAGCGCGGAGAGTCGGGGGAGTATCGATACGCAGTATTTT.

Concerning this clonotype: This sequence may be a read error, since a much larger clone differs from it by one base. CDR3 nucleotide sequence: TGTGCCAGCAGTCCGGACGGCAAATGGAGCACAGATACGCAGTATTTT. Residues: CASSPDGKWSTDTQYF. V gene TRBV12-3 or TRBV12-4 combines with J gene TRBJ2-3; D is undetermined. V shed 5 bases and J shed 0 bases, with 15 bases lying between them. This CDR3 region has 16 residues.

In this sample, this clonotype turned up a few times. The chain recombines TRBV11-3 with TRBJ2-3; 10 bases line up with TRBD2. The germline gives CDR1 SGHNT, CDR2 YENEEA. Trimming took 5 bases from V and 1 from J; bases not matched to a gene: 6. The length of the CDR3 is 16 residues. The CDR3 protein is CASSDSGTSGTDTQYF. In nucleotides, the CDR3 is TGTGCCAGCAGCGACTCCGGGACTAGCGGCACAGATACGCAGTATTTT.

The V call is TRBV20-1, the J call TRBJ1-1, with D perhaps TRBD1 (5 bases). This CDR3 region has 12 residues. Germline V gene data show CDR1 as DFQATT and CDR2 as SNEGSKA (reference sequence). The V gene lost 6 bases and the J gene lost 1 base, with 9 bases spanning the gap. The CDR3 protein is CSASGQNTEAFF. Written as DNA, the CDR3 is TGCAGTGCCAGCGGACAGAACACTGAAGCTTTCTTT.

This chain joins TRBV19 and TRBJ1-1, with D possibly matching TRBD1 (6 bases). Germline-derived CDR1 and CDR2 are LNHDA and SQIVND (reference sequence). The CDR3 is made up of 12 amino acids. V lost 7 bases and J 6 bases, leaving 12 bases between the germline ends. CDR3 nucleotides: TGTGCCAGTATGAGGGGGATCGCTGAAGCTTTCTTT. Residues: CASMRGIAEAFF.

As regards this clonotype: A junction boundary mismatches the germline segment, possibly from a read error. The CDR3 DNA sequence: TGTGCCTGCAGTTTCGCGGGGCCCACAGATACGCAGTATTTT. Its translation is CACSFAGPTDTQYF. The rearrangement links TRBV27 to TRBJ2-3, with D possibly matching TRBD2 (6 bases). The CDR3 sequence is 14 residues long. Per the germline V gene, CDR1 is MNHEY and CDR2 is SMNVEV (reference sequence).

The J gene is TRBJ2-1, the V gene TRBV24-1; D unclear. The CDR3 totals 15 residues. The V and J ends lost 3 bases and 2 bases respectively, with 10 bases between them. Germline V CDR1 and CDR2: KGHDR, SFDVKD. DNA of the CDR3: TGTGCCACCAGTGATCAGGACCGGGCCTACAATGAGCAGTTCTTC. It encodes CATSDQDRAYNEQFF.

This clonotype was counted between two and nine times. The V gene is TRBV29-1, the J gene TRBJ2-7, with 8 positions matching TRBD1. The CDR3 sequence is 13 residues long. Trimming took 6 bases from V and 4 from J; bases not matched to a gene: 8. From germline, CDR1 is SQVTM and CDR2 ANQGSEA. CDR3 protein: CSVIPGQVYEQYF. As DNA, the CDR3 is TGCAGCGTGATACCGGGACAGGTATACGAGCAGTACTTC.

The chain employs TRBV3-1 and TRBJ2-1, with 9 positions matching TRBD1. With 0 bases clipped from V and 4 bases from J, the junction kept 1 base outside the gene matches. CDR1 LGHDT and CDR2 YNNKEL come from the germline V gene (reference sequence). There are 15 residues in the CDR3. The CDR3 coding sequence is TGTGCCAGCAGCCAAGAAGGACAGGGGTACAATGAGCAGTTCTTC. Translation: CASSQEGQGYNEQFF.

This sequence joins TRBV6-5 and TRBJ2-7; TRBD2 matches at 12 bases. Germline trimming cut 5 bases from V and 5 bases from J; bases unmatched to any gene: 7. From germline, CDR1 is MNHEY and CDR2 SVGAGI. The CDR3 is made up of 15 amino acids. Here the CDR3 reads CASSLTSGSIHEQYF. CDR3 nucleotides: TGTGCCAGCAGTCTGACTAGCGGGAGTATCCACGAGCAGTACTTC.

The V gene is TRBV12-3 or TRBV12-4, the J gene TRBJ2-1; a weak D match, TRBD1 (5 bases). Trimming shortened V by 4 bases and J by 15 bases, and 16 bases separated the two germline ends. The CDR3 is 12 amino acids. The CDR3 DNA reads TGTGCCAGCAGTTCCGACGCAGGGCCTTGGTTCTTC. Translated: CASSSDAGPWFF.

This chain links TRBV28 with TRBJ2-3, with D tentatively TRBD2 (6 bases). V was shortened by 3 bases and J by 4 bases, with 11 bases between the two germline ends. The germline CDR1 and CDR2 sequences are MDHEN and SYDVKM. The length of the CDR3 is 14 residues. The CDR3: CASSLGREADTQYF. The CDR3 region has the DNA TGTGCCAGCAGTTTGGGCAGGGAGGCAGATACGCAGTATTTT.

This clonotype was detected a few times. This chain joins TRBV15 and TRBJ2-1; D might be TRBD1 (5 bases). Trimming took 6 bases from V and 7 from J, leaving 10 bases between them. CDR1 is LNHNV and CDR2 is YYDKDF in the germline V gene (reference sequence). This CDR3 has 12 residues. The CDR3 nucleotides read TGTGCCACCAGTGATCAGGGAAATGAGCAGTTCTTC. Its translation: CATSDQGNEQFF.

The chain is built from TRBV5-1 and TRBJ1-2, with TRBD1 identical over 8 bases. Germline trimming cut 3 bases from V and 1 base from J; bases unmatched to any gene: 17. There are 19 residues in the CDR3. CDR1 is SGHRS and CDR2 is YFSETQ in the germline V gene. In DNA form, the CDR3 reads TGCGCCAGCAGCTCCCTATCCGACAGGGGATATGGGGGTAACTATGGCTACACCTTC. Translated: CASSSLSDRGYGGNYGYTF.

This chain links TRBV5-1 with TRBJ2-7; D gene unclear. Trimming left V 2 bases short and J 0 bases short, with 12 bases between. The germline gives CDR1 SGHRS, CDR2 YFSETQ. The CDR3 is 15 amino acids. CDR3 region: CASSFGQWASYEQYF. DNA of the CDR3: TGCGCCAGCAGCTTTGGTCAGTGGGCCTCCTACGAGCAGTACTTC. Complete variable domain (other parts from reference TRBV5-1 and TRBJ2-7): KAGVTQTPRYLIKTRGQQVTLSCSPISGHRSVSWYQQTPGQGLQFLFEYFSETQRNKGNFPGRFSGRQFSNSRSEMNVSTLELGDSALYLCASSFGQWASYEQYFGPGTRLTVT.

The chain links TRBV5-4 to TRBJ2-6, with D maybe TRBD2 (5 bases). The V end lost 1 base, the J end lost 2 bases, and 7 bases lay between the germline ends. CDR3 size: 15 residues. CDR1 is SGHNT and CDR2 is YYREEE in the germline V gene (reference sequence). The CDR3 DNA follows: TGTGCCAGCAGCTTGTGGGAGACTGGGGCCAACGTCCTGACTTTC. This gives the protein CASSLWETGANVLTF.

V gene TRBV3-1 combines with J gene TRBJ2-7, with 9 bases lining up with TRBD2. This CDR3 has 15 amino acids. CDR1 LGHDT and CDR2 YNNKEL come from the germline V gene (reference sequence). V lost 6 bases and J lost 0; bases outside the gene matches: 6. CDR3 amino acids: CASRSGRSSSYEQYF. The CDR3 nucleotides are TGTGCCAGCAGAAGCGGGAGGTCTAGCTCCTACGAGCAGTACTTC.

This clonotype occurred a few times. The J gene is TRBJ1-2, the V gene TRBV20-1; D is unclear. Germline values: CDR1 DFQATT, CDR2 SNEGSKA (reference sequence). This CDR3 is 15 amino acids long. Trimming removed 3 bases at V and 4 bases at J, with 18 bases between. The CDR3 loop is CSASPHYQESYGYTF. CDR3 in DNA: TGCAGTGCTAGCCCACATTACCAGGAAAGCTATGGCTACACCTTC.

The chain combines TRBV29-1 with TRBJ1-2; possibly TRBD1 for D (6 bases). Looked up from germline, CDR1 is SQVTM and CDR2 is ANQGSEA. This CDR3 spans 14 amino acids. Trimming left V 4 bases short and J 4 bases short, with 16 bases between. The CDR3: CSVGGLGPGYGYTF. The DNA of the CDR3 is TGCAGCGTTGGGGGGCTGGGTCCGGGCTATGGCTACACCTTC. Filled out from reference TRBV29-1 and TRBJ1-2, the complete variable domain reads SAVISQKPSRDICQRGTSLTIQCQVDSQVTMMFWYRQQPGQSLTLIATANQGSEATYESGFVIDKFPISRPNLTFSTLTVSNMSPEDSSIYLCSVGGLGPGYGYTFGSGTRLTVV.

The V and J genes are TRBV6-6 and TRBJ1-5, with D tentatively TRBD1 (5 bases). The germline CDR1 and CDR2 sequences are MNHNY and SVGAGI (reference sequence). V dropped 6 bases and J dropped 3 bases, with 12 bases sitting between them. The CDR3 extends over 14 amino acids. The CDR3 DNA reads TGTGCCAGCAGAGACCGGGACCACAATCAGCCCCAGCATTTT. Residues: CASRDRDHNQPQHF.

CDR3 sequence reads: CSATGLNYNEQFF. CDR3 nucleotide sequence: TGCAGTGCTACGGGACTCAACTACAATGAGCAGTTCTTC. The chain joins TRBV20-1 to TRBJ2-1; D possibly corresponds to TRBD2 (6 bases). V was shortened by 4 bases and J by 3 bases, with 10 bases between the two germline ends. CDR3 length: 13 residues. Germline CDR1 reads DFQATT; CDR2 reads SNEGSKA (reference sequence).

The V gene is TRBV11-3, the J gene TRBJ2-1; maybe TRBD2 (6 bases). The V gene's germline CDR1 is SGHNT and CDR2 YENEEA. The CDR3 extends over 15 amino acids. V was trimmed by 4 bases and J by 8 bases, leaving 18 bases between them. The CDR3 nucleotides are TGTGCCAGCAGCTCAAAAGCGGGTTGGGGCGATGAGCAGTTCTTC. It encodes CASSSKAGWGDEQFF.

This chain links TRBV27 with TRBJ2-5; TRBD1 aligns across 8 bases. Germline V gene data show CDR1 as MNHEY and CDR2 as SMNVEV (reference sequence). The CDR3 contains 14 residues. V lost 6 bases to trimming and J lost 8 bases; unmatched junction nucleotides: 11. CDR3 sequence (DNA): TGTGCCAGCAGGGGACAGGCCTCGAGTGGTACCCAGTACTTC. Amino acid sequence: CASRGQASSGTQYF.

This clonotype came up a few times. The rearrangement uses TRBV20-1 and TRBJ2-7; 10 positions match TRBD2. Gene TRBJ2-5 matches the end of the DNA better, so the J call may be wrong. Germline CDR1 reads DFQATT; CDR2 reads SNEGSKA (reference sequence). The CDR3 runs 14 residues. DNA for the CDR3: TGCAGTGCGAGACCACTAGCGGGAAGCGAGACCCAGTACTTC. This translates into CSARPLAGSETQYF.

The chain employs TRBV28 and TRBJ2-7; D is possibly TRBD2 (6 bases). V gave up 11 bases and J gave up 2 bases, with 13 bases separating them. There are 12 residues in the CDR3. Germline values: CDR1 MDHEN, CDR2 SYDVKM. In DNA form, the CDR3 reads TGTGCCGGCGAGGGAGGAACCTACGAGCAGTACTTC. Its protein product is CAGEGGTYEQYF.

The rearrangement links TRBV2 to TRBJ2-7; TRBD1 agrees at 7 bases. Germline V gene sequence: CDR1 SNHLY, CDR2 FYNNEI. This CDR3 has 14 amino acids. The V gene end was trimmed by 7 bases and the J gene end by 0 bases; junction bases not matched to a gene: 6. Here the CDR3 DNA reads TGTGCCAGCACCGGACAGGCTAGCTCCTACGAGCAGTACTTC. Translation: CASTGQASSYEQYF.

As concerns this clonotype: With a much larger clone just one base away, this may be a read error. The rearrangement links TRBV9 to TRBJ2-5; D uncertain. This CDR3 is built from 10 residues. The V gene's germline CDR1 is SGDLS and CDR2 YYNGEE. Trimming removed 1 base from V and 13 bases from J, with 8 bases in between. CDR3 nucleotides: TGTGCCAGCAGCGTAAACGAGCGGTACTTC. Translated: CASSVNERYF.

As to this clonotype: A read error may produce the germline difference seen at one junction end. The gene calls are TRBV5-1 and TRBJ2-1, with D unresolved. In germline, CDR1 is SGHRS, CDR2 YFSETQ. CDR3 length: 14 residues. In DNA, the CDR3 is TGCGCCAGCAGCCCTATAGCCTCCTACAATGAGCGGTTCTTC. Its protein is CASSPIASYNERFF.

This clonotype occurred many times. The chain links TRBV20-1 to TRBJ2-3; D not resolved. The germline gives CDR1 DFQATT, CDR2 SNEGSKA (reference sequence). V lost 3 bases and J 6 bases, leaving 25 bases between the germline ends. The CDR3 contains 17 residues. The CDR3 DNA follows: TGCAGTGCTAGGTATCCGGGTCAGACCCTCGGAGCTGATACGCAGTATTTT. The encoded protein is CSARYPGQTLGADTQYF.